The clone carrying this TCR beta chain was recorded at least ten times. Its antigen is not identified. Coverage ceases 3 residues before the CDR3 finishes, and the germline J gene fills in the end. These data come from a study of T cell clonality in common variable immunodeficiency. Study results and caveats: In common variable immunodeficiency, TCR beta chains reportedly carried fewer deletions and N-nucleotide insertions.

Some clones are missing from TCRdb's copy, which holds only in-frame ones; the method was immunoSEQ multiplex PCR. There are some 34,000 clones in the sample, none observed a single time. No CVID subject was ill or on immunomodulatory drugs when sampled. V was shortened by 5 bases and J by 2 bases, with 10 bases between the two germline ends. Germline assignment: CDR1 LNHDA and CDR2 SQIVND (reference sequence). The CDR3 totals 15 residues. The TCR sequence derives from a human donor with common variable immunodeficiency. Sequenced: peripheral blood mononuclear cells. V and J are TRBV19 and TRBJ2-6; tentatively, D is TRBD1 (6 bases). The CDR3 bases that were read are TGTGCCAGTAGTGCTACAGGGACTGGGGCCAACGTC. Encoded protein: CASSATGTGANV. The whole CDR3 sequence reads CASSATGTGANVLTF.